The subject of this entry is one T cell receptor (beta chain). What it binds is not known. This sample was taken from a study of T cells expressing NK-cell markers. On the study more broadly: Sorted CD3+CD56+NKG2C+, CD3+CD56+NKG2C- and CD3+CD56-NKG2C+ T cells supplied TCR beta repertoires. Study outcomes and limitations: The study found dominant NKG2C+ clonotypes at 1.0-7.0% of CD8+ T cells in several donors. Also leading the CD3+CD56-NKG2C+ fraction in a handful of donors were these clonotypes.

Researchers built TCR beta cDNA using 5'RACE template switching with UMIs. No DNA is given; TCRdb re-called the 5' RACE reads and lists each CDR3 protein once. This table lists around 470,000 distinct CDR3 sequences. The CDR3 extends over 15 amino acids. Germline CDR1 SNHLY, CDR2 FYNNEI. V and J are TRBV2 and TRBJ1-4; the TCRdb call, TRBD1, lacks DNA for checking. Sequenced input: blood T cells: a sorted CD56 or NKG2C T cell subset, CD4+ or CD8+ T cells, or bulk PBMC T cells (not recorded which). The clonotype originates from a woman aged 50 to 65 in good health. CDR3 sequence reads: CASRDGAATNEKLFF.